The 8 T cell receptor beta chains presented below share a single source sample, sequenced in a study of beta chain features in type 1 diabetes. Study-wide results and limits: Type 1 diabetes patients had moderately but significantly shorter TCRB CDR3s in all four CD4+ subsets.

Their specific antigens are unknown. Sequenced material consisted of expressed TCRB transcripts (all of the isolated RNA was reverse transcribed). Measured with immunoSEQ multiplex PCR; TCRdb has only the in-frame clones, and not every one. The repertoire holds roughly 160,000 clones, with 8% to 9.5% as singletons. The source material was central memory CD4+ T cells from blood. These receptors were obtained from a woman aged 18-30 years with type 1 diabetes.

V is TRBV7-6 and J is TRBJ1-1; tentatively, D is TRBD1 (6 bases). The V end was cut by 4 bases, the J end by 5 bases, with 11 bases between. The CDR3 sequence is 13 residues long. Germline values: CDR1 SGHVS, CDR2 FNYEAQ. The CDR3: CASSSPDRTEAFF. In DNA form, the CDR3 reads TGTGCCAGCAGCTCCCCAGACAGGACTGAAGCTTTCTTT.

This chain connects TRBV2 to TRBJ1-3; D is undetermined. Germline V gene lookup returns CDR1 SNHLY and CDR2 FYNNEI. The CDR3 is 15 amino acids. Trimming removed 7 bases at V and 4 bases at J, with 17 bases between. DNA of the CDR3: TGTGCCAGCAACATGGAGGGAACTACGGGAAACACCATATATTTT. Translating it yields CASNMEGTTGNTIYF.

This sequence joins TRBV7-2 and TRBJ2-7; D call uncertain. This CDR3 is 12 amino acids long. V was shortened by 5 bases and J by 3 bases, with 8 bases between the two germline ends. From germline, CDR1 is SGHTA and CDR2 FQGNSA. The CDR3 loop is CASSHSRYEQYF. DNA of the CDR3: TGTGCCAGCAGCCATAGTCGCTACGAGCAGTACTTC.

This clone has more than one count but fewer than ten. The V and J genes are TRBV29-1 and TRBJ2-3; 8 nucleotides align to TRBD1. With V trimmed by 7 bases and J by 2 bases, 5 bases remained unmatched. The germline V gene has CDR1 SQVTM and CDR2 ANQGSEA. The CDR3 runs to 13 residues. CDR3 nucleotide sequence: TGCAGCGCGAGGACAGGGCACACAGATACGCAGTATTTT. This encodes CSARTGHTDTQYF.

The chain is built from TRBV19 and TRBJ2-7, with a possible D match to TRBD2 (6 bases). CDR3 length equals 15 residues. Trimming pared 5 bases from V and 0 bases from J, leaving 14 bases between. The germline gives CDR1 LNHDA, CDR2 SQIVND (reference sequence). CDR3 sequence (DNA): TGTGCCAGTAGTCAGGACTACCGGAGCTCCTACGAGCAGTACTTC. Translation: CASSQDYRSSYEQYF.

This clone turned up a few times. This chain connects TRBV7-9 to TRBJ2-7; the match to TRBD2 covers 8 bases. Per germline, CDR1 SEHNR and CDR2 FQNEAQ (reference sequence). CDR3 length equals 14 residues. With 10 bases clipped from V and 7 bases from J, the junction kept 15 bases outside the gene matches. CDR3: CATKPQAGVGEQYF. The CDR3 bases are TGTGCCACCAAACCTCAAGCGGGAGTGGGTGAGCAGTACTTC.

DNA of the CDR3: TGTGCCAGCAGCCTGCAGGTATTAGAGACCCAGTACTTC. Translated, it gives CASSLQVLETQYF. V usage is TRBV14 and J usage is TRBJ2-5; D uncertain. Germline V gene data show CDR1 as SGHDN and CDR2 as FVKESK. The CDR3 has 13 residues. V dropped 4 bases and J dropped 4 bases, with 10 bases sitting between them.

This chain joins TRBV2 and TRBJ1-1; D may be TRBD1 (6 bases). This CDR3 is 14 amino acids long. Per the germline V gene, CDR1 is SNHLY and CDR2 is FYNNEI. V lost 5 bases and J 4 bases, leaving 14 bases between the germline ends. The CDR3 nucleotides read TGTGCCAGCAGTCGTAGCAGGGGCGGCACTGAAGCTTTCTTT. The encoded protein is CASSRSRGGTEAFF.